The 2 T cell receptor beta chains below were found in one sample sequenced in a study of shared clonotypes between healthy human individuals. Clones were sequenced by immunoSEQ multiplex PCR, and TCRdb holds only the in-frame ones, with some missing. In the table there are some 500,000 clones, almost 97% of which are singletons. Material for sequencing was naive CD4+ T cells sorted from blood. Described subset: CD45RA+ positively selected. Receptors originate from a woman aged 30 to 39 in good health.

The count of this clone is one. The J gene is TRBJ1-5, the V gene TRBV15; 10 nucleotides line up with TRBD1. Per the germline V gene, CDR1 is LNHNV and CDR2 is YYDKDF (reference sequence). J lost 0 bases, V lost 3 bases, and 8 bases had no gene match. The CDR3 is made up of 18 amino acids. The CDR3, as DNA: TGTGCCACCAGCAGGGACAGGGGGACGCCCGATAGCAATCAGCCCCAGCATTTT. It is translated as CATSRDRGTPDSNQPQHF.

The chain couples TRBV19 to TRBJ1-4; the D gene is possibly TRBD1 (5 bases). Per germline, CDR1 LNHDA and CDR2 SQIVND (reference sequence). Trimming left V 5 bases short and J 3 bases short, with 13 bases between. The CDR3 runs to 15 residues. The CDR3 here is CASSGATDPNEKLFF. The CDR3 DNA reads as TGTGCCAGTAGTGGGGCGACAGATCCTAATGAAAAACTGTTTTTT.